A selection of T cell receptor beta chains follows, all from one sample in a study of CD8+CD57+ T cells in acquired aplastic anemia. TCRdb processed the reads anew with MiXCR; each CDR3 protein has one entry. The top ten hold roughly three fifths of the sample, which has about 200,000 distinct CDR3 sequences, 65% seen once. Sequences were obtained from sorted CD4+, CD8+, or CD8+CD57+ T cells (not recorded which) from PBMCs. The receptors were gathered from a human donor with aplastic anemia. The CDR3 runs from the conserved cysteine through the conserved F or W. Each record gives: clone size, J gene, V gene, D gene, CDR3 length, CDR3 protein, CDR3 DNA. The D gene is left open where the match is weak. Expanded clones get a size class; other rows say once, few or many, or leave the size out.

clone_size: .
j_call: TRBJ1-5
v_call: TRBV29-1
d_call: .
cdr3_length: 14
cdr3_aa: CSVRDLDSNQPQHF
cdr3_nt: TGCAGCGTTCGGGACCTAGATAGCAATCAGCCCCAGCATTTT

clone_size: few
j_call: TRBJ1-2
v_call: TRBV2
d_call: TRBD1
cdr3_length: 14
cdr3_aa: CASSPTGNNYGYTF
cdr3_nt: TGTGCCAGCAGCCCGACAGGGAATAACTATGGCTACACCTTC

clone_size: once
j_call: TRBJ2-7
v_call: TRBV19
d_call: TRBD1
cdr3_length: 15
cdr3_aa: CASSSRTGGVYEQYF
cdr3_nt: TGTGCCAGTAGTTCCCGGACAGGGGGCGTTTACGAGCAGTACTTC

clone_size: .
j_call: TRBJ2-5
v_call: TRBV7-3
d_call: .
cdr3_length: 13
cdr3_aa: CASSLNPRETQYF
cdr3_nt: TGTGCCAGCAGCTTAAACCCCCGGGAGACCCAGTACTTC

clone_size: .
j_call: TRBJ2-7
v_call: TRBV20-1
d_call: .
cdr3_length: 13
cdr3_aa: CSARGTSYYEQYF
cdr3_nt: TGCAGTGCTAGGGGGACTTCGTACTACGAGCAGTACTTC

clone_size: .
j_call: TRBJ2-7
v_call: TRBV7-8
d_call: TRBD1
cdr3_length: 14
cdr3_aa: CASRRQGVVGEQYF
cdr3_nt: TGTGCCAGCAGAAGGCAGGGGGTTGTTGGCGAGCAGTACTTC

clone_size: many
j_call: TRBJ2-7
v_call: TRBV4-1
d_call: .
cdr3_length: 20
cdr3_aa: CASSQDETTLFETNSYEQYF
cdr3_nt: TGCGCCAGCAGCCAAGATGAGACGACCCTCTTTGAGACAAACTCCTACGAGCAGTACTTC

clone_size: once
j_call: TRBJ2-1
v_call: TRBV9
d_call: .
cdr3_length: 17
cdr3_aa: CASSPRLVTPTLDTQFF
cdr3_nt: TGTGCCAGCAGCCCCCGACTAGTTACCCCAACATTGGATACGCAGTTCTTC

clone_size: .
j_call: TRBJ2-5
v_call: TRBV6-5
d_call: TRBD2
cdr3_length: 16
cdr3_aa: CASSYAASGSGETQYF
cdr3_nt: TGTGCCAGCAGTTACGCCGCTAGCGGGAGTGGCGAGACCCAGTACTTC

clone_size: few
j_call: TRBJ1-6
v_call: TRBV20-1
d_call: TRBD1
cdr3_length: 15
cdr3_aa: CSARGQGNEASPLHF
cdr3_nt: TGCAGTGCTAGGGGACAGGGCAATGAGGCTTCACCCCTCCACTTT

clone_size: .
j_call: TRBJ1-3
v_call: TRBV10-3
d_call: .
cdr3_length: 12
cdr3_aa: CASGVPGNTIYF
cdr3_nt: TGTGCCTCAGGCGTTCCTGGAAACACCATATATTTT

clone_size: .
j_call: TRBJ1-5
v_call: TRBV12-3/TRBV12-4
d_call: .
cdr3_length: 12
cdr3_aa: CASKALDQPQHF
cdr3_nt: TGTGCCAGCAAAGCTCTCGATCAGCCCCAGCATTTT

clone_size: .
j_call: TRBJ2-7
v_call: TRBV29-1
d_call: .
cdr3_length: 14
cdr3_aa: CSVEVGDLGYEQYF
cdr3_nt: TGCAGCGTTGAAGTGGGCGATTTGGGGTACGAGCAGTACTTC

clone_size: once
j_call: TRBJ2-3
v_call: TRBV24-1
d_call: TRBD1
cdr3_length: 17
cdr3_aa: CATSDFRDRGLGDTQYF
cdr3_nt: TGTGCCACCAGTGATTTCAGGGACAGGGGATTGGGAGATACGCAGTATTTT

clone_size: many
j_call: TRBJ2-5
v_call: TRBV12-5
d_call: .
cdr3_length: 13
cdr3_aa: CASGLVQWETQYF
cdr3_nt: TGTGCTAGTGGTTTGGTACAGTGGGAGACCCAGTACTTC

clone_size: .
j_call: TRBJ2-6
v_call: TRBV2
d_call: .
cdr3_length: 14
cdr3_aa: CASQIVTGANVLTF
cdr3_nt: TGTGCCAGCCAGATAGTGACTGGGGCCAACGTCCTGACTTTC

clone_size: .
j_call: TRBJ2-1
v_call: TRBV2
d_call: TRBD2
cdr3_length: 15
cdr3_aa: CASIPTSGAWHEQFF
cdr3_nt: TGTGCCAGCATCCCGACTAGCGGGGCGTGGCACGAGCAGTTCTTC

clone_size: once
j_call: TRBJ2-1
v_call: TRBV15
d_call: TRBD2
cdr3_length: 16
cdr3_aa: CATSRGSKREYNEQFF
cdr3_nt: TGTGCCACCAGCAGAGGATCTAAGCGGGAGTACAATGAGCAGTTCTTC

clone_size: .
j_call: TRBJ2-5
v_call: TRBV7-2
d_call: TRBD2
cdr3_length: 16
cdr3_aa: CASSTLAGGLQETQYF
cdr3_nt: TGTGCCAGCAGCACCTTAGCGGGAGGCCTACAAGAGACCCAGTACTTC

clone_size: .
j_call: TRBJ1-2
v_call: TRBV9
d_call: .
cdr3_length: 12
cdr3_aa: CASSVDGGGYTF
cdr3_nt: TGTGCCAGCAGCGTAGATGGCGGCGGCTACACCTTC

clone_size: few
j_call: TRBJ2-7
v_call: TRBV7-8
d_call: TRBD1
cdr3_length: 12
cdr3_aa: CASSQNRGSQYF
cdr3_nt: TGTGCCAGCAGCCAAAACAGGGGATCCCAGTACTTC

clone_size: .
j_call: TRBJ2-1
v_call: TRBV5-8
d_call: TRBD2
cdr3_length: 15
cdr3_aa: CASSQGLAAYNEQFF
cdr3_nt: TGTGCCAGCAGCCAGGGACTAGCGGCCTACAATGAGCAGTTCTTC

clone_size: .
j_call: TRBJ2-7
v_call: TRBV15
d_call: .
cdr3_length: 14
cdr3_aa: CASRPRDGQHEQYF
cdr3_nt: TGTGCCAGCCGCCCCCGGGACGGGCAACACGAGCAGTACTTC

clone_size: .
j_call: TRBJ2-7
v_call: TRBV28
d_call: .
cdr3_length: 14
cdr3_aa: CVSSFSQPVYERYF
cdr3_nt: TGTGTCAGCAGTTTCTCACAGCCAGTCTACGAGCGGTACTTC

clone_size: .
j_call: TRBJ1-2
v_call: TRBV29-1
d_call: .
cdr3_length: 14
cdr3_aa: CSASRGDGGYGYTF
cdr3_nt: TGCAGCGCCTCCAGAGGGGACGGAGGCTATGGCTACACCTTC

clone_size: .
j_call: TRBJ1-2
v_call: TRBV29-1
d_call: .
cdr3_length: 11
cdr3_aa: CSVQGSGGYTF
cdr3_nt: TGCAGCGTTCAGGGCTCGGGTGGCTACACCTTC

clone_size: .
j_call: TRBJ1-2
v_call: TRBV12-3/TRBV12-4
d_call: TRBD1
cdr3_length: 18
cdr3_aa: CASGYVVGRGTGVDGYTF
cdr3_nt: TGTGCCAGCGGTTACGTTGTTGGTCGCGGGACAGGGGTGGACGGCTACACCTTC

clone_size: once
j_call: TRBJ2-2
v_call: TRBV5-8
d_call: .
cdr3_length: 12
cdr3_aa: CASSWSTGELFF
cdr3_nt: TGTGCCAGCAGCTGGAGCACCGGGGAGCTGTTTTTC

clone_size: few
j_call: TRBJ1-5
v_call: TRBV7-8
d_call: .
cdr3_length: 13
cdr3_aa: CASSWGSNQPQHF
cdr3_nt: TGTGCCAGCAGCTGGGGCAGCAATCAGCCCCAGCATTTT

clone_size: .
j_call: TRBJ2-2
v_call: TRBV25-1
d_call: .
cdr3_length: 14
cdr3_aa: CASSELATTGELFF
cdr3_nt: TGTGCCAGCAGTGAATTGGCGACCACCGGGGAGCTGTTTTTT